The T cell receptor beta chain described here comes from a study of cytomegalovirus exposure and HLA in healthy donors. Details on this clone: Its antigen is still unknown.

The PCR had 60 Vbeta and 13 Jbeta primers. The data were produced by immunoSEQ multiplex PCR, yet TCRdb's version contains in-frame clones alone and is incomplete. The sample consists of more than 85,000 clones, under 85% of them appearing once. Study results and caveats: In a later analysis, V- and J-gene trimming of beta chains associated with a DCLRE1C missense variant, replicated independently. Among TCR beta chains, those listed as cytomegalovirus-associated numbered about 160.

V dropped 8 bases and J dropped 8 bases, with 12 bases sitting between them. CDR3 length equals 11 residues. The germline gives CDR1 SEHNR, CDR2 FQNEAQ (reference sequence). The chain has TRBV7-9 and TRBJ1-1; D not resolved. The source is a young man in good health and CMV-seronegative. Material: PBMCs. The CDR3 nucleotides read TGTGCCAGCCGGAGGCTACTCGAAGCTTTCTTT. It encodes CASRRLLEAFF.